A selection of T cell receptor beta chains follows, all from one sample in a study of T cell responses to AZD1222 COVID-19 vaccine. Sequencing used immunoSEQ multiplex PCR; TCRdb keeps in-frame clones, though not all of them. The data contain about 150,000 clones, 94% of them singletons. Sequenced here: peripheral blood, sampled on day 0 of AZD1222 vaccination. These receptor sequences come from an adult in good health. Both conserved end residues are part of each CDR3. Fields, in order: D gene, V gene, J gene, clone size, CDR3 DNA, CDR3 protein. The D gene is left open where the match is weak. Clone size is stated in some rows and not others, as once, few, many or a class when expanded.

d_gene: TRBD2
v_gene: TRBV2
j_gene: TRBJ2-1
abundance: .
CDR3nt: TGTGCCAGGACGGGGCCTAGCGGGAGTAATGAGCAGTTCTTC
CDR3aa: CARTGPSGSNEQFF

d_gene: .
v_gene: TRBV7-9
j_gene: TRBJ1-2
abundance: .
CDR3nt: TGTGCCAGCAGCTTAGGGGATAACTATGGCTACACCTTC
CDR3aa: CASSLGDNYGYTF

d_gene: TRBD2
v_gene: TRBV5-1
j_gene: TRBJ2-3
abundance: .
CDR3nt: TGCGCCAGCAGGGCGGGGGAGGTCACAGATACGCAGTATTTT
CDR3aa: CASRAGEVTDTQYF

d_gene: TRBD1
v_gene: TRBV4-1
j_gene: TRBJ2-1
abundance: .
CDR3nt: TGCGCCAGCAGCCCTCCGGGACAGCGATCAAATGAGCAGTTCTTC
CDR3aa: CASSPPGQRSNEQFF

d_gene: .
v_gene: TRBV5-1
j_gene: TRBJ1-1
abundance: .
CDR3nt: TGCGCCAGCAGCTTTACAGGCGGGACTGAAGCTTTCTTT
CDR3aa: CASSFTGGTEAFF

d_gene: TRBD2
v_gene: TRBV28
j_gene: TRBJ2-1
abundance: once
CDR3nt: TGTGCCAGCAGTCCCCGGCGGACTAGTCTCAATGAGCAGTTCTTC
CDR3aa: CASSPRRTSLNEQFF

d_gene: TRBD1
v_gene: TRBV7-9
j_gene: TRBJ1-5
abundance: .
CDR3nt: TGTGCCAGCAGCGCCACAGGGGCCAGCAATCAGCCCCAGCATTTT
CDR3aa: CASSATGASNQPQHF

d_gene: .
v_gene: TRBV19
j_gene: TRBJ2-2
abundance: .
CDR3nt: TGTGCCAGTAGTATAGCCCAGCTCTGGCTCACCGGGGAGCTGTTTTTT
CDR3aa: CASSIAQLWLTGELFF

d_gene: .
v_gene: TRBV11-2
j_gene: TRBJ1-2
abundance: .
CDR3nt: TGTGCCAGCAGCTTAGATCGATGGGCCCTCGTGCGTGGCTACACCTTC
CDR3aa: CASSLDRWALVRGYTF

d_gene: TRBD1
v_gene: TRBV5-6
j_gene: TRBJ2-1
abundance: .
CDR3nt: TGTGCCAGCAGCTTTTATGGGACAGGGGGCTATGAGCAGTTCTTC
CDR3aa: CASSFYGTGGYEQFF

d_gene: .
v_gene: TRBV28
j_gene: TRBJ2-1
abundance: .
CDR3nt: TGTGCCAGCAGTTTCACAGGGATCTCCTACAATGAGCAGTTCTTC
CDR3aa: CASSFTGISYNEQFF

d_gene: TRBD1
v_gene: TRBV2
j_gene: TRBJ2-3
abundance: .
CDR3nt: TGTGCCAGAGCAAGAGACAGGGACGTTACAGATACGCAGTATTTT
CDR3aa: CARARDRDVTDTQYF

d_gene: .
v_gene: TRBV5-8
j_gene: TRBJ1-5
abundance: .
CDR3nt: TGTGCCAGCAGCGTCAATCAGCCCCAGCATTTT
CDR3aa: CASSVNQPQHF

d_gene: .
v_gene: TRBV24-1
j_gene: TRBJ2-5
abundance: .
CDR3nt: TGTGCCACCAGTGATGGGGTAACGGAGACCCAGTACTTC
CDR3aa: CATSDGVTETQYF

d_gene: .
v_gene: TRBV2
j_gene: TRBJ2-2
abundance: few
CDR3nt: TGTGCCAGCACTAGTATTGAAGTGACTTCCGGGGAGCTGTTTTTT
CDR3aa: CASTSIEVTSGELFF

d_gene: .
v_gene: TRBV5-4
j_gene: TRBJ2-1
abundance: .
CDR3nt: TGTGCCAGCAGCTTGGTTCCGCTTACCTACAATGAGCAGTTCTTC
CDR3aa: CASSLVPLTYNEQFF

d_gene: .
v_gene: TRBV7-2
j_gene: TRBJ2-2
abundance: .
CDR3nt: TGTGCCAGCAGCCTGAGACTAGTGGTGGCCGGGGAGCTGTTTTTT
CDR3aa: CASSLRLVVAGELFF

d_gene: .
v_gene: TRBV30
j_gene: TRBJ1-5
abundance: .
CDR3nt: TGTGCCTGGAGTGTGGATAGCAATCAGCCCCAGCATTTT
CDR3aa: CAWSVDSNQPQHF

d_gene: .
v_gene: TRBV6-5
j_gene: TRBJ2-3
abundance: .
CDR3nt: TGTGCCAGCAGCTTACAGGGACACGCAGATACGCAGTATTTT
CDR3aa: CASSLQGHADTQYF

d_gene: .
v_gene: TRBV9
j_gene: TRBJ2-2
abundance: .
CDR3nt: TGTGCCAGCAGCGTAGGAATCGGGGAGCTGTTTTTT
CDR3aa: CASSVGIGELFF